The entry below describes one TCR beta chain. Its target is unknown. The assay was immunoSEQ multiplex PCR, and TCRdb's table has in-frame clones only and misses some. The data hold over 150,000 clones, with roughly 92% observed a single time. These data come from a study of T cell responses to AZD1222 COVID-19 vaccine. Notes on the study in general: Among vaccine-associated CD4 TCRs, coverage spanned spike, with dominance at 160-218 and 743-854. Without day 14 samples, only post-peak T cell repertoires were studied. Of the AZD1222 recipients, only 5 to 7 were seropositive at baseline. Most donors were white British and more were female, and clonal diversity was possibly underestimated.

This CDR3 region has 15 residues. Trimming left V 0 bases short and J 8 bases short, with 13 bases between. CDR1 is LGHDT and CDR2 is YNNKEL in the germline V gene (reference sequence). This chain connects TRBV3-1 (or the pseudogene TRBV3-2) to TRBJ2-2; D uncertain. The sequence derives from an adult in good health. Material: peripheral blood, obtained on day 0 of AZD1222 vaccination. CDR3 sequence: CASSQDGLGWGELFF. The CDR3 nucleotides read TGTGCCAGCAGCCAAGATGGTCTGGGCTGGGGGGAGCTGTTTTTT.